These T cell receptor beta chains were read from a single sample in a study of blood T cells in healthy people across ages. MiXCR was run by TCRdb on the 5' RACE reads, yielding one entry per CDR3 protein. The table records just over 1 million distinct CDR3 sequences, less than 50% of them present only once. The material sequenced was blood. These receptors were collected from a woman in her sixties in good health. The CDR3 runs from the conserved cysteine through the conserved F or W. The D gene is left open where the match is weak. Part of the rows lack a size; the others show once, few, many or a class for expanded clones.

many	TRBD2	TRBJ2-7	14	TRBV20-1	TGCAGTGCTACTTCGCCGGGGGGAAGGTACGAGCAGTACTTC	CSATSPGGRYEQYF
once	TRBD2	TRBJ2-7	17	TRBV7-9	TGTGCCACCAGCGGGACTAGCGGGAGGGCCCTCTCCTACAAGCAGTACTTC	CATSGTSGRALSYKQYF
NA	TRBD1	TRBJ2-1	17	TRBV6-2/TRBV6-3	TGTGCCAGCAGCTGGTCCCGACAGGGGGATGCCTACAATGAGCAGTTCTTC	CASSWSRQGDAYNEQFF
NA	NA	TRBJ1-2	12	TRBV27	TGTGCCAGCAGTGCCAGGAATTATGGCTACACCTTC	CASSARNYGYTF
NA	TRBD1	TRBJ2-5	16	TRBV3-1	TGTGCCAGCAGCCAACTTTGGCAGGGGGCTGTAGGGACCCAGTACTTC	CASSQLWQGAVGTQYF
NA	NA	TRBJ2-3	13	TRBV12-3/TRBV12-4	TGTGCCAGCAGTCCACTGGGCTCGGGCACGCAGTATTTT	CASSPLGSGTQYF
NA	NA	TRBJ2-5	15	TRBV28	TGTGCCAGCAGTTTAGTTGGCGGGACACAAGAGACCCAGTACTTC	CASSLVGGTQETQYF
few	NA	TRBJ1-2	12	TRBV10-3	TGTGCCATCAGTGAAGGAGGGCGCGGCTACACCTTC	CAISEGGRGYTF
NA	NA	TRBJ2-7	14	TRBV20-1	TGCAGTGCTAGCCCAACCCGATCCTCTTACGAGCAGTACTTC	CSASPTRSSYEQYF
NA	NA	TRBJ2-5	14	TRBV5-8	TGTGCCAGCAGCTTTGTACACCGCCAAGAGACCCAGTACTTC	CASSFVHRQETQYF
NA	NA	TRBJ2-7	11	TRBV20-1	TGCAGTGCGCGGGGTTCGAATGAGCAGTACTTC	CSARGSNEQYF
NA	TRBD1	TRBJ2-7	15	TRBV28	TGTGCCAGCAGCACCCCCGGGACAGGGGAATATGAGCAGTACTTC	CASSTPGTGEYEQYF
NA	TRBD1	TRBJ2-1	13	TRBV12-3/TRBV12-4	TGTGCCAGCAGTGTCAGACAGGGATTGTCACCGTTCTTC	CASSVRQGLSPFF
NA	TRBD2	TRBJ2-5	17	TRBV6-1	TGTGCCAGCAGTGAACTGGGATCAGCGGGGGGCCAAGAGACCCAGTACTTC	CASSELGSAGGQETQYF
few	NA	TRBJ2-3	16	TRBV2	TGTGCCAGCAGTGACTCCGACAGATTTAGCACAGATACGCAGTATTTT	CASSDSDRFSTDTQYF
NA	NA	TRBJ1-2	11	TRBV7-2	TGTGCCAGCGGGGAGACCTATGGCTACACCTTC	CASGETYGYTF
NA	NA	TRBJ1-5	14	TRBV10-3	TGTGCCATCAGTGTCGGGGGGGGCGACCAGCCCCAGCATTTT	CAISVGGGDQPQHF
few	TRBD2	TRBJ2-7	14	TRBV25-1	TGTGCCAGCAGCGTGGGACTAAGGTACTACGAGCAGTACTTC	CASSVGLRYYEQYF
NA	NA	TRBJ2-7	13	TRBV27	TGTGCCAGCAGCGCCGCTGCCTCCTACGAGCAGTACTTC	CASSAAASYEQYF
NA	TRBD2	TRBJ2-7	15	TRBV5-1	TGCGCCAGCAGCTTGATGACTAGCGTGTCCTACGAGCAGTACTTC	CASSLMTSVSYEQYF
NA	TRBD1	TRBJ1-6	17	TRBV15	TGTGCCACCAGCGGAGGACAGGGATGGTCCTATAATTCACCCCTCCACTTT	CATSGGQGWSYNSPLHF
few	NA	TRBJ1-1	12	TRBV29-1	TGCAGCGTGGGGAGATCGGTTTCTGAAGCTTTCTTT	CSVGRSVSEAFF
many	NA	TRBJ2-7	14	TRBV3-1	TGTGCCAGCAGCCAAGCCGGACGGTCCTACGAGCAGTACTTC	CASSQAGRSYEQYF
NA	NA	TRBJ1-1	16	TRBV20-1	TGCAGTGCTAGAGATGGGGGGCGGACTCCCGACACTGAAGCTTTCTTT	CSARDGGRTPDTEAFF
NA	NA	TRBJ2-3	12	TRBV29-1	TGCAGCGTTGACAGGGCCACAGATACGCAGTATTTT	CSVDRATDTQYF
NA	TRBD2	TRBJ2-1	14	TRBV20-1	TGCAGCGCCGAGAGACTAGCGGGGTCCTACGAGCAGTTCTTC	CSAERLAGSYEQFF
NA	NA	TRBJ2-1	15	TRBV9	TGTGCCAGCAGCTCCCGACTGGTGGAGAGTAATGAGCAGTTCTTC	CASSSRLVESNEQFF
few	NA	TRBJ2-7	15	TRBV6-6	TGTGCCAGCAGCACGGACAGCCATCGCTCCTACGAGCAGTACTTC	CASSTDSHRSYEQYF
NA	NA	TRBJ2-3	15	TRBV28	TGTGCCAGCAGTTCCGCAGGGGAGGGGACAGATACGCAGTATTTT	CASSSAGEGTDTQYF
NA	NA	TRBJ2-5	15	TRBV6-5	TGTGCCAGCAGTTACGCCCGGACAGCCAGGGAGACCCAGTACTTC	CASSYARTARETQYF
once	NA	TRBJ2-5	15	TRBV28	TGTGCCAGCAGCCCCGGACAAGGTCGAGAAGAGACCCAGTACTTC	CASSPGQGREETQYF
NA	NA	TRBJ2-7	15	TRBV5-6	TGTGCCAGCAGCTTAAGACGGGGCAACTCCTACGAGCAGTACTTC	CASSLRRGNSYEQYF
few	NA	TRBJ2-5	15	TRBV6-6	TGTGCCAGCAGTTACTCATCGGCAGGTCAAGAGACCCAGTACTTC	CASSYSSAGQETQYF
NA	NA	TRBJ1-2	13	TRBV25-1	TGTGCCAGCAGTGAATCTATTGAGTATGGCTACACCTTC	CASSESIEYGYTF
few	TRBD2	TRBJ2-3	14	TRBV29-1	TGCAGCGTCGGGACGGGAGGGGTCCCAGATACGCAGTATTTT	CSVGTGGVPDTQYF
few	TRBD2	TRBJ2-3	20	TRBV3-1	TGTGCCAGCAGCCAAGTCTTTCCATCCGGACTAGCGGGTTCCTCAGATACGCAGTATTTT	CASSQVFPSGLAGSSDTQYF
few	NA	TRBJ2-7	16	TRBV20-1	TGCAGTGCTTTCCCTTCGGGCAGGGGTCACTCCTACGAGCAGTACTTC	CSAFPSGRGHSYEQYF
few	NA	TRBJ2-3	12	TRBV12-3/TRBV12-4	TGTGCCAGCACCACTAGCACAGATACGCAGTATTTT	CASTTSTDTQYF
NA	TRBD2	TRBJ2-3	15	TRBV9	TGTGCCAGCAGCGCTGCCGGGAGGGGCACAGATACGCAGTATTTT	CASSAAGRGTDTQYF
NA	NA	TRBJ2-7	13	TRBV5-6	TGTGCCAGCAGCTTGTGGCCCCCCTACGAGCAGTACTTC	CASSLWPPYEQYF
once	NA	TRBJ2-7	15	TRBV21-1	TGTGCCAGCAGCAAACAAACAGGACCTCGTGACGAGCAGTACTTC	CASSKQTGPRDEQYF
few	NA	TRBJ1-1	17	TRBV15	TGTGCCACCAGCAGAGATCAGGGCCGGGAGGGTCGCACTGAAGCTTTCTTT	CATSRDQGREGRTEAFF
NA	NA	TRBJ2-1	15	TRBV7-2	TGTGCCAGCAGCCCCCCTGGGTCGTACTTGGGCGAGCAGTTCTTC	CASSPPGSYLGEQFF
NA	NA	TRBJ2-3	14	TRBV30	TGTGCCAAAGGGGGAACGGGACGAACAGATACGCAGTATTTT	CAKGGTGRTDTQYF
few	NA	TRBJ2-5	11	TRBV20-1	TGCAGTGCTCTGAGGGAGAATGAGCAGTACTTC	CSALRENEQYF
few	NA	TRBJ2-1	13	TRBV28	TGTGCCAGCAGTTTACCGGGTCCCGTAGAGCAGTTCTTC	CASSLPGPVEQFF